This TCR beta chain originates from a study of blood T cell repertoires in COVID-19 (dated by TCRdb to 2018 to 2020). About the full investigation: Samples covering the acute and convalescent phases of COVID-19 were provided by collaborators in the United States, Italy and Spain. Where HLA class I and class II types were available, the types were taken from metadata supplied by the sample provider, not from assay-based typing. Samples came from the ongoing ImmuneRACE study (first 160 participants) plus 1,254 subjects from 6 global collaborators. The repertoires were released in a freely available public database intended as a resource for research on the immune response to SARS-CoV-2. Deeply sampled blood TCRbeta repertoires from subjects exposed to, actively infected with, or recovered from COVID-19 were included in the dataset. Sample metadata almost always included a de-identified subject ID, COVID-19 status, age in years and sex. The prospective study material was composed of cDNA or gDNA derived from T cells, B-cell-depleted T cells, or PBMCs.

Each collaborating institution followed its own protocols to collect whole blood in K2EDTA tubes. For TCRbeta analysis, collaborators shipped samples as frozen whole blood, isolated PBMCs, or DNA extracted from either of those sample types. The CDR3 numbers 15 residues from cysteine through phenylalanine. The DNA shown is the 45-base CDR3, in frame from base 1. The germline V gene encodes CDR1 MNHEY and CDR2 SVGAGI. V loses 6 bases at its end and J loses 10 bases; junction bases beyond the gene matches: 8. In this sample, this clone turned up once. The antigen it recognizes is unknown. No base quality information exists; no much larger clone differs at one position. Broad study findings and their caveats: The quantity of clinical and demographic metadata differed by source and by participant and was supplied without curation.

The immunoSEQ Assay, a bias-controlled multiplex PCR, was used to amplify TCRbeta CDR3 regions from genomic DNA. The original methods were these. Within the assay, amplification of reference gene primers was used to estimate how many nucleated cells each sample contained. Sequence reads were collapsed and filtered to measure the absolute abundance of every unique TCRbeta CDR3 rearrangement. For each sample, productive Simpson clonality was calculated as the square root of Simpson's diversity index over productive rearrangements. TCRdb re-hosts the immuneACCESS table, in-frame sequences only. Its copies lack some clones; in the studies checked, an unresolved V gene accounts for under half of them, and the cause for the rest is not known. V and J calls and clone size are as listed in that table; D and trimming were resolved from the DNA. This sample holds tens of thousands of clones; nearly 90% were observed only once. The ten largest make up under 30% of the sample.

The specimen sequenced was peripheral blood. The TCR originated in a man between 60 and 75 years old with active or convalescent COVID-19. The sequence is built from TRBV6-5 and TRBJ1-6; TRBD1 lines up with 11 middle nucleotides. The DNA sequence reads TGTGCCAGCAGGCAGGGGACAGGGGGGAGGTCACCCCTCCACTTT. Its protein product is CASRQGTGGRSPLHF.